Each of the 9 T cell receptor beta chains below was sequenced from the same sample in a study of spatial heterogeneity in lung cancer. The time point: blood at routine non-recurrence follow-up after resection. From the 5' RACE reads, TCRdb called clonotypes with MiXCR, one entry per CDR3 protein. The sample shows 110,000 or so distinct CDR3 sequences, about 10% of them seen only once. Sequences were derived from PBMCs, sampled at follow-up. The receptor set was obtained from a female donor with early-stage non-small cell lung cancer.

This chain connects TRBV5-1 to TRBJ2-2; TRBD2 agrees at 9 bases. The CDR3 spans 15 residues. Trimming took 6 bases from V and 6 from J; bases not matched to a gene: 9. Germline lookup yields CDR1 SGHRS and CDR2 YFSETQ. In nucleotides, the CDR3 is TGCGCCAGCACGACCGGGACTAGCAGCGCCGGGGAGCTGTTTTTT. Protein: CASTTGTSSAGELFF. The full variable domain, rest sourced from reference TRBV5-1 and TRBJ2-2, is KAGVTQTPRYLIKTRGQQVTLSCSPISGHRSVSWYQQTPGQGLQFLFEYFSETQRNKGNFPGRFSGRQFSNSRSEMNVSTLELGDSALYLCASTTGTSSAGELFFGEGSRLTVL.

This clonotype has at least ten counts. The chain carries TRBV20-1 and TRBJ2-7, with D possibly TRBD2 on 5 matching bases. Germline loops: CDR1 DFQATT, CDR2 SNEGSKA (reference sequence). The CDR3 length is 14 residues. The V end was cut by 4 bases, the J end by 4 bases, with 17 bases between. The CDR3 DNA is TGCAGTGCTATGGGAAGGTTAAGGACTTACGAGCAGTACTTC. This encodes CSAMGRLRTYEQYF.

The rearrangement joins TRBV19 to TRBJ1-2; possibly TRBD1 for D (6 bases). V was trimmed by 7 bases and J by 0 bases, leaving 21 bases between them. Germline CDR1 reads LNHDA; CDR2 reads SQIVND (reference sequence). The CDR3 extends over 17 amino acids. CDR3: CASTLVGGAQANYGYTF. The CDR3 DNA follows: TGTGCCAGTACCCTCGTGGGGGGGGCTCAGGCTAACTATGGCTACACCTTC.

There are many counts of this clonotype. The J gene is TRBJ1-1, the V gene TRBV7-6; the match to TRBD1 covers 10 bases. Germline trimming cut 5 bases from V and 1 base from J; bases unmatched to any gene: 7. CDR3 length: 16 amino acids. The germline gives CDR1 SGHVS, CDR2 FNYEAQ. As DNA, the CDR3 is TGTGCCAGCAGCCCTGGACAGGGGGAGTGGAACACTGAAGCTTTCTTT. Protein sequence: CASSPGQGEWNTEAFF.

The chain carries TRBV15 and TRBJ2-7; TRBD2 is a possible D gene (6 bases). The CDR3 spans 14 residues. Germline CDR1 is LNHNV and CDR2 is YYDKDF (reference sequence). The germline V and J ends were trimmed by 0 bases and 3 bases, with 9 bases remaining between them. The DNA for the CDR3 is TGTGCCACCAGCAGAGATCGGGGGAGCTACGAGCAGTACGTC. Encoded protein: CATSRDRGSYEQYV.

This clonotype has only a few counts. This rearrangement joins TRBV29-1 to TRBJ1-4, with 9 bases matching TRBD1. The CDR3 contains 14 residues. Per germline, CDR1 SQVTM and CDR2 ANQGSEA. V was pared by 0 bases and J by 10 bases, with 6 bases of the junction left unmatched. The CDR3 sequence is CSVEEPGQGGKLFF. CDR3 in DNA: TGCAGCGTTGAAGAACCGGGACAGGGTGGAAAACTGTTTTTT.

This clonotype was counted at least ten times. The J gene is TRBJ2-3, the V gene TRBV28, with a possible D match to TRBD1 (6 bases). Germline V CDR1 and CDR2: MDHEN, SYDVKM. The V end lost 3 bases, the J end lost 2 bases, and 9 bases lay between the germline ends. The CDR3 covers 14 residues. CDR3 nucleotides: TGTGCCAGCAGTTTCAGGGGCCACACAGATACGCAGTATTTT. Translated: CASSFRGHTDTQYF.

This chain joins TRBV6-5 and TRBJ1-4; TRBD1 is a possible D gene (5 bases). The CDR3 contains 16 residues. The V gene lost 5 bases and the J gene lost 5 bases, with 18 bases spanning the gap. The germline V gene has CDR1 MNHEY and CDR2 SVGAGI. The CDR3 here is CASSPLAPTENEKLFF. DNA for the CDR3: TGTGCCAGCAGTCCTCTCGCGCCGACAGAAAATGAAAAACTGTTTTTT.

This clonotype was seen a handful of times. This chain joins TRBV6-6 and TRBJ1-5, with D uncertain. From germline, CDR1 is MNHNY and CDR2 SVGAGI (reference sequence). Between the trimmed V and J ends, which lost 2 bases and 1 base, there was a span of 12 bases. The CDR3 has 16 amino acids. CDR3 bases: TGTGCCAGCAGTTACCGAAGTCCGGGGAGCAATCAGCCCCAGCATTTT. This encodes CASSYRSPGSNQPQHF.